What follows are 25 T cell receptor beta chains derived from one specimen sequenced in a study of CD8 T cells in Susac syndrome. The RNA input was about 0.45 to 1 ug, and it was reverse transcribed with random hexamers. TCRdb reanalysed the immunoSEQ multiplex PCR reads using MiXCR and keeps one entry per CDR3 protein. The sample has 65,000 to 75,000 distinct CDR3 sequences; approximately 95% are singletons. The sequenced sample was CD8+ T cells from PBMCs. These receptors all come from a human donor in good health.

J is TRBJ1-1 and V is TRBV12-3 or TRBV12-4; 10 bases fit TRBD1. The J segment lost 5 bases and the V segment lost 5 bases, leaving 5 bases of the junction unmatched. The CDR3 covers 14 residues. CDR3 region: CASSPGQGTTEAFF. The CDR3 nucleotides are TGTGCCAGCAGTCCGGGACAGGGGACGACTGAAGCTTTCTTT.

This clonotype was seen a handful of times. The chain joins TRBV5-1 to TRBJ2-3; D possibly corresponds to TRBD2 (6 bases). Germline-derived CDR1 and CDR2 are SGHRS and YFSETQ. The CDR3 totals 12 residues. The germline V and J ends were trimmed by 4 bases and 5 bases, with 8 bases remaining between them. This CDR3 is CASSQEGDTQYF. CDR3 nucleotides: TGCGCCAGCAGCCAGGAGGGAGATACGCAGTATTTT.

The V and J genes are TRBV7-9 and TRBJ1-1; D not resolved. The CDR3 has 15 residues. Germline V lookup: CDR1 SEHNR, CDR2 FQNEAQ (reference sequence). The V end was cut by 1 base, the J end by 5 bases, with 14 bases between. CDR3 bases: TGTGCCAGCAGCTTAGTACGGGGAGTGCAAACTGAAGCTTTCTTT. Protein product: CASSLVRGVQTEAFF.

The J gene is TRBJ2-2, the V gene TRBV7-2, with TRBD2 as a possible D gene (5 bases). The CDR3 runs to 13 residues. V was pared by 1 base and J by 7 bases, with 7 bases between. CDR1 and CDR2 (germline): SGHTA, FQGNSA. CDR3 loop: CASSLVAGGELFF. The CDR3 DNA is TGTGCCAGCAGCTTAGTGGCGGGCGGGGAGCTGTTTTTT.

This chain uses TRBV4-1 with TRBJ1-1; D perhaps matches TRBD1 (5 bases). CDR1 MGHRA and CDR2 YSYEKL come from the germline V gene. Trimming stripped 3 bases from V and 1 base from J, with 9 bases between. This CDR3 has 14 residues. The CDR3 sequence: CASSQGGENTEAFF. For the CDR3, the DNA is TGCGCCAGCAGCCAGGGGGGAGAGAACACTGAAGCTTTCTTT.

The chain has TRBV3-1 and TRBJ1-2, with 9 nucleotides matching TRBD1. The CDR3 extends over 14 amino acids. Germline V CDR1 and CDR2: LGHDT, YNNKEL (reference sequence). Trimming took 4 bases from V and 2 from J; bases not matched to a gene: 2. CDR3 residues: CASSPGTGNYGYTF. Here the CDR3 DNA reads TGTGCCAGCAGCCCAGGGACAGGGAACTATGGCTACACCTTC.

The rearrangement joins TRBV28 to TRBJ1-2, with unresolved D. This CDR3 has 12 amino acids. Trimming left V 4 bases short and J 8 bases short, with 11 bases between. Germline CDR1 reads MDHEN; CDR2 reads SYDVKM. The CDR3 nucleotides are TGTGCCAGCAGTTCGAGCGGGATCGGCTACACCTTC. Protein: CASSSSGIGYTF.

V usage is TRBV6-5 and J usage is TRBJ2-2; D tentatively fits TRBD1 or TRBD2 (5 bases each). Trimming pared 2 bases from V and 7 bases from J, leaving 17 bases between. The germline CDR1 and CDR2 sequences are MNHEY and SVGAGI. The CDR3 is 16 amino acids. The CDR3 protein is CASSYREPPQGGELFF. The CDR3 bases are TGTGCCAGCAGTTACAGGGAGCCACCCCAGGGCGGGGAGCTGTTTTTT.

The V gene is TRBV5-4, the J gene TRBJ2-7, with 8 bases identical to TRBD1. CDR3 length equals 13 residues. The junction had 5 bases not matched to a gene; V was cut back by 3 bases and J by 6 bases. Germline V CDR1 and CDR2: SGHNT, YYREEE (reference sequence). As DNA, the CDR3 is TGTGCCAGCAGCTCTCAGGGGGCATTCGAGCAGTACTTC. Translating it yields CASSSQGAFEQYF.

The genes are TRBV6-5 and TRBJ2-2, with TRBD1 as a possible D gene (6 bases). V lost 6 bases and J 1 base, leaving 9 bases between the germline ends. The CDR3 has 14 amino acids. The germline gives CDR1 MNHEY, CDR2 SVGAGI. In nucleotides, the CDR3 is TGTGCCAGCAGGATCAGGGGGAACACCGGGGAGCTGTTTTTT. It translates to CASRIRGNTGELFF.

The chain uses TRBV18 and TRBJ1-5, with D perhaps matching TRBD1 (6 bases). Per germline, CDR1 KGHSH and CDR2 LQKENI. Between the trimmed V and J ends, which lost 1 base and 0 bases, there was a span of 10 bases. CDR3 length equals 16 residues. CDR3 amino acids: CASSPLGQNSNQPQHF. The CDR3 coding sequence is TGTGCCAGCTCACCACTTGGACAGAATAGCAATCAGCCCCAGCATTTT.

The rearrangement joins TRBV6-6 to TRBJ1-6; no clear D. This CDR3 has 15 residues. V lost 6 bases and J lost 8, with 17 bases in between. Germline V lookup: CDR1 MNHNY, CDR2 SVGAGI (reference sequence). CDR3 bases: TGTGCCAGCAGCTCCATCCGGGTTGGGGATTCACCCCTCCACTTT. Encoded protein: CASSSIRVGDSPLHF.

The chain couples TRBV6-2 or TRBV6-3 to TRBJ2-2; weak D call: TRBD1 (5 bases). V gave up 2 bases and J gave up 5 bases, with 12 bases separating them. Germline V gene lookup returns CDR1 MNHEY and CDR2 SVGEGT. The CDR3 is made up of 15 amino acids. CDR3 nucleotides: TGTGCCAGCAGTTACCCCCAGGGAAGGACCGGGGAGCTGTTTTTT. The encoded protein is CASSYPQGRTGELFF.

The chain recombines TRBV28 with TRBJ2-5; D is perhaps TRBD1 or TRBD2 (5 bases each). CDR1 and CDR2 (germline): MDHEN, SYDVKM. There are 16 residues in the CDR3. The V gene lost 3 bases and the J gene lost 2 bases, with 16 bases spanning the gap. DNA for the CDR3: TGTGCCAGCAGTTTCCGAACGGGGCCCTTACAAGAGACCCAGTACTTC. It yields the protein CASSFRTGPLQETQYF.

The chain recombines TRBV19 with TRBJ2-3; D remains ambiguous. The CDR3 totals 15 residues. In germline, CDR1 is LNHDA, CDR2 SQIVND (reference sequence). V was cut by 3 bases and J by 2 bases, with 12 bases left in between. The CDR3 DNA is TGTGCCAGTAGTATCGACTTACTCCCCACAGATACGCAGTATTTT. Translating gives CASSIDLLPTDTQYF.

The V and J genes are TRBV23-1 and TRBJ2-1; TRBD1 aligns across 7 bases. TRBV23-1 is assigned to the ORF class and has an uncertain function. The V gene end was trimmed by 7 bases and the J gene end by 5 bases; junction bases not matched to a gene: 2. This CDR3 comprises 12 residues. The CDR3 sequence is CASTGTDNEQFF. As DNA, the CDR3 is TGCGCCAGCACCGGGACAGACAATGAGCAGTTCTTC.

In DNA, the CDR3 is TGTGCCAGCAGTTCCCCCCGAAACACCATATATTTT. Protein: CASSSPRNTIYF. The chain couples TRBV12-3 or TRBV12-4 to TRBJ1-3, with D hard to call. V was clipped by 4 bases and J by 5 bases, with 6 bases between them. The CDR3 totals 12 residues.

The chain combines TRBV7-9 with TRBJ2-1; possibly TRBD1 for D (5 bases). The V gene lost 3 bases and the J gene lost 6 bases, with 9 bases spanning the gap. Per the germline V gene, CDR1 is SEHNR and CDR2 is FQNEAQ (reference sequence). The length of the CDR3 is 13 residues. In DNA form, the CDR3 reads TGTGCCAGCAGCTTCTTTCAGGGCAATGAGCAGTTCTTC. This sequence encodes CASSFFQGNEQFF.

This clonotype came up once. The chain combines TRBV7-9 with TRBJ1-2; no definite D call. Germline V gene data show CDR1 as SEHNR and CDR2 as FQNEAQ (reference sequence). The CDR3 has 9 amino acids. Between the trimmed V and J ends, which lost 5 bases and 8 bases, there was a span of 3 bases. The CDR3 bases are TGTGCCAGCAGCCCCGGCTACACCTTC. As protein: CASSPGYTF.

The gene calls are TRBV5-6 and TRBJ2-5, with D possibly being TRBD1 or TRBD2 (6 bases each). V shed 0 bases and J shed 4 bases, with 13 bases lying between them. The germline V gene encodes CDR1 SGHDT and CDR2 YYEEEE. The CDR3 covers 15 residues. This CDR3 is CASSLGNREVETQYF. The CDR3 DNA is TGTGCCAGCAGCTTGGGGAACAGGGAGGTAGAGACCCAGTACTTC. The full variable domain, completed using reference TRBV5-6 and TRBJ2-5, is DAGVTQSPTHLIKTRGQQVTLRCSPKSGHDTVSWYQQALGQGPQFIFQYYEEEERQRGNFPDRFSGHQFPNYSSELNVNALLLGDSALYLCASSLGNREVETQYFGPGTRLLVL.

The genes are TRBV6-1 and TRBJ2-4; 12 bases align to TRBD2. The CDR3 sequence is 19 residues long. The germline gives CDR1 MNHNS, CDR2 SASEGT. Losses at the gene ends were 6 bases for V and 2 bases for J; bases not matched to a gene: 14. In DNA form, the CDR3 reads TGTGCCAGCAGCTGGGACGGACTAGCGGGGTTCCGGACCAAAAACATTCAGTACTTC. Encoded protein: CASSWDGLAGFRTKNIQYF.

The J gene is TRBJ2-1, the V gene TRBV7-9, with 7 bases identical to TRBD1. J gave up 9 bases and V 4 bases, and 6 bases lay outside the gene matches. The CDR3 spans 13 residues. Per the germline V gene, CDR1 is SEHNR and CDR2 is FQNEAQ (reference sequence). Here the CDR3 DNA reads TGTGCCAGCAGCTCGACAGGGTGGGGTGAGCAGTTCTTC. Translated: CASSSTGWGEQFF.

This sequence joins TRBV5-6 and TRBJ2-2; 7 nucleotides agree with TRBD1. Looked up from germline, CDR1 is SGHDT and CDR2 is YYEEEE. Trimming took 0 bases from V and 3 from J; bases not matched to a gene: 2. The CDR3 has 15 amino acids. CDR3 sequence: CASSLAGGYTGELFF. The CDR3 DNA follows: TGTGCCAGCAGCTTGGCAGGGGGTTACACCGGGGAGCTGTTTTTT.

This sequence joins TRBV18 and TRBJ2-5, with D perhaps matching TRBD1 (7 bases). Germline assignment: CDR1 KGHSH and CDR2 LQKENI. CDR3 length equals 15 residues. V shed 0 bases and J shed 1 base, with 9 bases lying between them. This chain's CDR3 is CASSPPEGAQETQYF. The CDR3 DNA sequence: TGTGCCAGCTCACCACCGGAGGGGGCCCAAGAGACCCAGTACTTC.

The CDR3 nucleotides read TGTGCCAGCAACCCGGGACAGATGAACACCGGGGAGCTGTTTTTT. It is translated as CASNPGQMNTGELFF. The chain employs TRBV7-9 and TRBJ2-2; 7 positions match TRBD1. The V and J ends lost 7 bases and 1 base, in that order; junction bases with no gene match: 6. In germline, CDR1 is SEHNR, CDR2 FQNEAQ (reference sequence). This CDR3 comprises 15 residues.